One sample yielded the 5 T cell receptor beta chains listed below, sequenced in a study of CD8+ T cells in alopecia areata (dated by TCRdb to about 2018). The sample's time point, from its label and the paper: baseline before oral tofacitinib. The library was made by the immunoSEQ multiplex PCR assay. To provide template for TCR sequencing, every sample had RNA extracted and reverse transcribed into cDNA. Sourced from immuneACCESS, this table was stored by TCRdb with only in-frame sequences that have V and J called. A share of the clones is absent; for the studies checked, an unresolved V gene accounts for under half, and the remainder has no known explanation. In this sample the table shows over 100,000 clones, 49% of which occur a single time. The top ten clones comprise over 15% of the sample. This specimen was CD8+ T cells sorted from blood, taken at week 0. The source of these receptors is a human donor with alopecia areata.

DNA of the CDR3: TGTGCCAGCAGCTTGGCCGACGGGCTGGAGCAGTACTTC. Translating it yields CASSLADGLEQYF. The chain links TRBV5-6 to TRBJ2-7; D remains unclear. V lost 0 bases and J lost 7, with 11 bases in between. Germline values: CDR1 SGHDT, CDR2 YYEEEE. The CDR3 covers 13 residues.

V usage is TRBV27 and J usage is TRBJ2-3; TRBD1 matches 7 bases. Germline CDR1 is MNHEY and CDR2 is SMNVEV (reference sequence). The CDR3 contains 16 residues. V shed 7 bases, J shed 0 bases, and the junction held 10 bases outside the gene matches. In DNA, the CDR3 is TGTGCCAGCATCCCCTGGGACAGTACTAGCACAGATACGCAGTATTTT. This translates into CASIPWDSTSTDTQYF.

This clone has only a few counts. V usage is TRBV7-9 and J usage is TRBJ2-3, with D perhaps matching TRBD2 (5 bases). In germline, CDR1 is SEHNR, CDR2 FQNEAQ (reference sequence). Trimming cost V 1 base and J 4 bases, with 12 bases left between them. The CDR3 sequence is 15 residues long. CDR3 DNA sequence: TGTGCCAGCAGCTTAGGCGCGACTATCGCAGATACGCAGTATTTT. As protein: CASSLGATIADTQYF.

This clone showed up just a few times. V and J are TRBV14 and TRBJ2-5, with TRBD1 matching 8 bases. V trimming: 0 bases; J trimming: 5 bases; junction bases outside the gene matches: 11. CDR1 SGHDN and CDR2 FVKESK come from the germline V gene. The CDR3 loop spans 17 amino acids. CDR3: CASSQDPHRTGRETQYF. DNA for the CDR3: TGTGCCAGCAGCCAAGACCCACATCGGACAGGGAGGGAGACCCAGTACTTC.

The chain joins TRBV2 to TRBJ2-7, with a possible D match to TRBD2 (6 bases). The CDR3 loop spans 13 amino acids. Germline CDR1 and CDR2: SNHLY and FYNNEI. The V and J ends lost 10 bases and 3 bases respectively, with 16 bases between them. CDR3 in DNA: TGTGCCACCATAAGAGGGGAGGACTACGAGCAGTACTTC. It codes for CATIRGEDYEQYF.